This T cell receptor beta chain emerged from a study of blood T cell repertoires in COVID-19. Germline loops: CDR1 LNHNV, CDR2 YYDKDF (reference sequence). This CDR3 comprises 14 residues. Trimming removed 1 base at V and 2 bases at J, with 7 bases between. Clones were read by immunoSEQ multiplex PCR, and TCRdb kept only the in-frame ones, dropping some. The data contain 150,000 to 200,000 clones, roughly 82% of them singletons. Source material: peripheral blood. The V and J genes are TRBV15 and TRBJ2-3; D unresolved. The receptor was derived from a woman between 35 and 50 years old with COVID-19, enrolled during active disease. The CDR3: CATSRGADTDTQYF. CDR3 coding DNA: TGTGCCACCAGCAGAGGGGCCGACACAGATACGCAGTATTTT.